A single sample gave rise to the 22 T cell receptor beta chains below, sequenced in a study of read filtering for tumor transcriptome and immune sequencing (dated by TCRdb to about 2020). The instrument given in TCRdb is Illumina HiSeq 4000. Starting from around 400 ng RNA, TCR libraries were constructed with the Immunoverse kit using molecular barcoded adaptors that cover the alpha/delta and beta/gamma chains. Starting from the raw public reads, TCRdb applied fastp trimming at Q25, assembled clones with MiXCR and retained in-frame beta chains. Every entry covers one CDR3 protein and lists the most common genes and DNA from its rows. The sample yields over 45,000 distinct CDR3 sequences; 20% were counted once. Jointly, the top ten make up about a sixth of the sample. The sample taken for sequencing was a population of CD138-negative cells sorted from bone marrow. The cell subset or site label on this specimen signifies: bone marrow mononuclear cells depleted of CD138+ plasma/myeloma cells by negative magnetic selection. Receptor source: a donor over 35 with multiple myeloma.

Many counts were recorded for this clonotype. This rearrangement joins TRBV6-2 or TRBV6-3 to TRBJ2-1, with 14 nucleotides matching TRBD2. The CDR3 runs to 15 residues. Losses at the gene ends were 5 bases for V and 9 bases for J; bases not matched to a gene: 6. Germline-derived CDR1 and CDR2 are MNHEY and SVGEGT. The CDR3 sequence is CASSKRTSGGSEQFF. CDR3 DNA: TGTGCCAGCAGTAAAAGGACTAGCGGGGGGAGTGAGCAGTTCTTC.

Ten or more counts support this clonotype. In DNA, the CDR3 is TGTGCCAGCAGTCCAGGGTACATAACAGATACGCAGTATTTT. Its translation: CASSPGYITDTQYF. This sequence joins TRBV12-3 or TRBV12-4 and TRBJ2-3; maybe TRBD1 (5 bases). This CDR3 comprises 14 residues. V was cut by 5 bases and J by 3 bases, with 12 bases left in between.

The genes are TRBV28 and TRBJ1-2; 9 positions agree with TRBD1. Germline CDR1 and CDR2: MDHEN and SYDVKM. The V and J ends lost 7 bases and 3 bases, in that order; junction bases with no gene match: 6. CDR3 size: 14 residues. In DNA form, the CDR3 reads TGTGCCAGCATCAAAGGGGACAGGGACTATGGCTACACCTTC. Its protein is CASIKGDRDYGYTF.

This clonotype was observed at least ten times. The J gene is TRBJ2-5, the V gene TRBV12-3 or TRBV12-4, with a tentative D call TRBD1 (6 bases). V dropped 5 bases and J dropped 1 base, with 14 bases sitting between them. This CDR3 is built from 15 residues. The DNA for the CDR3 is TGTGCCAGCAGTCCCATCAGGGGCCTCCAAGAGACCCAGTACTTC. Translated, it gives CASSPIRGLQETQYF.

CDR3 loop: CASSETLGQEVQFF. The CDR3 DNA reads TGTGCCAGCAGTGAAACCCTCGGACAGGAGGTCCAGTTCTTC. V gene TRBV6-1 combines with J gene TRBJ2-1; 7 nucleotides align to TRBD1. Germline-derived CDR1 and CDR2 are MNHNS and SASEGT. The CDR3 loop spans 14 amino acids. V was clipped by 2 bases and J by 13 bases; unmatched bases: 11.

This clonotype was observed many times. This chain connects TRBV20-1 to TRBJ1-6; D is unresolved. V was clipped by 3 bases and J by 7 bases, with 13 bases between them. The CDR3 sequence is 14 residues long. Germline V gene lookup returns CDR1 DFQATT and CDR2 SNEGSKA (reference sequence). CDR3 sequence: CSASGPRLNSPLHF. As DNA, the CDR3 is TGCAGTGCTAGTGGACCGCGGTTAAATTCACCCCTCCACTTT.

This clonotype was counted many times. The chain couples TRBV6-5 to TRBJ2-2; 7 nucleotides match TRBD1. CDR1 and CDR2 from the germline V gene are MNHEY and SVGAGI. With 6 bases clipped from V and 4 bases from J, the junction kept 8 bases outside the gene matches. The CDR3 covers 15 residues. CDR3 sequence reads: CASRARQGPTGELFF. The CDR3 coding sequence is TGTGCCAGCAGAGCTAGACAGGGCCCCACCGGGGAGCTGTTTTTT.

This clonotype was detected many times. The J gene is TRBJ2-6, the V gene TRBV28; D not resolved. Germline CDR1 and CDR2: MDHEN and SYDVKM. The CDR3 has 14 residues. Trimming took off 7 bases at V and 0 bases at J, with 7 bases between the two ends. The CDR3 DNA reads as TGTGCCAGCACTCCCTACTCTGGGGCCAACGTCCTGACTTTC. Protein sequence: CASTPYSGANVLTF.

This clonotype has a handful of counts. This rearrangement joins TRBV12-3 or TRBV12-4 to TRBJ2-3; 8 bases map to TRBD1. The ends lost 3 bases at V and 5 bases at J; junction bases unmatched: 7. The CDR3 spans 15 residues. The CDR3 loop is CASSFQQGVKDTQYF. CDR3 coding DNA: TGTGCCAGCAGTTTCCAACAGGGGGTGAAAGATACGCAGTATTTT.

This clonotype has more than one count but fewer than ten. The chain employs TRBV20-1 and TRBJ2-3; D not certain. V shed 8 bases and J shed 2 bases, with 5 bases lying between them. Germline values: CDR1 DFQATT, CDR2 SNEGSKA (reference sequence). The CDR3 spans 10 residues. In nucleotides, the CDR3 is TGCAGTCCCTACACAGATACGCAGTATTTT. Translated: CSPYTDTQYF.

The sample holds many counts of this clonotype. The chain has TRBV30 and TRBJ2-2, with 7 bases that match TRBD1. V lost 6 bases to trimming and J lost 4 bases; unmatched junction nucleotides: 11. The CDR3 consists of 15 residues. Germline V lookup: CDR1 GTSNPN, CDR2 SVGIG (reference sequence). The CDR3 coding sequence is TGTGCCTGCCGCCTTTTACAGGGGAGCACCGGGGAGCTGTTTTTT. It codes for CACRLLQGSTGELFF.

This clonotype was detected ten times or more. The chain is built from TRBV11-2 and TRBJ2-7; D is unresolved. The V gene lost 1 base and the J gene lost 6 bases, with 10 bases spanning the gap. Germline-derived CDR1 and CDR2 are SGHAT and FQNNGV. This CDR3 contains 13 residues. CDR3 nucleotides: TGTGCCAGCAGCTTAGTCCCTCCTGGCGAGCAGTACTTC. Protein product: CASSLVPPGEQYF.

At least ten counts were recorded for this clonotype. The CDR3 reads CASSSEWSYEQYF. CDR3 DNA sequence: TGTGCCAGCAGTTCAGAATGGTCCTACGAGCAGTACTTC. The rearrangement joins TRBV12-3 or TRBV12-4 to TRBJ2-7, with D unclear. The CDR3 runs to 13 residues. Trimming removed 4 bases at V and 1 base at J, with 8 bases between.

This clonotype has at least ten counts. The chain links TRBV4-1 to TRBJ2-2, with a weak D call TRBD1 (5 bases). The germline V gene has CDR1 MGHRA and CDR2 YSYEKL. CDR3 length equals 13 residues. Trimming cost V 6 bases and J 6 bases, with 11 bases left between them. The DNA of the CDR3 is TGCGCCAGCAGTTGGCAGGGCTCCGGGGAGCTGTTTTTT. Its translation is CASSWQGSGELFF.

This clonotype was seen many times. The V and J genes are TRBV19 and TRBJ1-5; the match to TRBD1 covers 7 bases. The ends lost 6 bases at V and 4 bases at J; junction bases unmatched: 12. This CDR3 region has 16 residues. CDR1 LNHDA and CDR2 SQIVND come from the germline V gene (reference sequence). This chain's CDR3 is CASRPTEQGLNQPQHF. As DNA, the CDR3 is TGTGCCAGTAGACCCACCGAACAGGGGCTAAATCAGCCCCAGCATTTT.

In this sample, this clonotype turned up many times. The J gene is TRBJ1-1, the V gene TRBV12-3 or TRBV12-4, with 7 bases that match TRBD1. Trimming at V came to 1 base and at J to 3 bases, leaving 2 bases not matched to a gene. The CDR3 sequence is 14 residues long. The chain's CDR3 is CASSLGQGHTEAFF. CDR3 nucleotides: TGTGCCAGCAGTTTAGGACAGGGTCACACTGAAGCTTTCTTT.

This clonotype turned up a few times. The chain joins TRBV7-2 to TRBJ1-4, with a weak D call TRBD1 (6 bases). V was shortened by 1 base and J by 2 bases, with 14 bases between the two germline ends. The CDR3 is 17 amino acids. The germline V gene has CDR1 SGHTA and CDR2 FQGNSA. CDR3 DNA sequence: TGTGCCAGCAGCTTAGTAGGGGGTTTGCGTACTAATGAAAAACTGTTTTTT. Protein product: CASSLVGGLRTNEKLFF.

As to this clonotype: A much larger clone differs by one base, so this may be a read error. The chain joins TRBV23-1 to TRBJ2-7, with 9 bases lining up with TRBD1. TRBV23-1 belongs to the ORF category, with a function that is uncertain. J gave up 5 bases and V 4 bases, and 3 bases lay outside the gene matches. The CDR3 loop spans 13 amino acids. Here the CDR3 DNA reads TGCGCCAGCAGTCTGACAGGGGGGGACGAGCAGTACTTC. As protein: CASSLTGGDEQYF.

The V gene is TRBV6-2 or TRBV6-3, the J gene TRBJ2-7; D not resolved. This CDR3 region has 13 residues. CDR1 is MNHEY, CDR2 SVGEGT, per germline. Trimming shortened V by 2 bases and J by 7 bases, and 12 bases separated the two germline ends. CDR3 sequence reads: CASSYGPLVEQYF. In DNA, the CDR3 is TGTGCCAGCAGTTACGGACCCCTAGTAGAGCAGTACTTC.

In its sample, this clonotype was seen once. V gene TRBV13 combines with J gene TRBJ2-1; D gene ambiguous. This CDR3 has 14 amino acids. Trimming took 11 bases from V and 1 from J, leaving 15 bases between them. The V gene's germline CDR1 is PRHDT and CDR2 FYEKMQ (reference sequence). The CDR3 sequence: CACKSVGSYNEQFF. CDR3 nucleotide sequence: TGTGCCTGCAAGAGTGTTGGGTCCTACAATGAGCAGTTCTTC.

Many counts were recorded for this clonotype. The chain carries TRBV12-3 or TRBV12-4 and TRBJ1-4, with a weak D call TRBD1 (6 bases). V was shortened by 6 bases and J by 7 bases, with 15 bases between the two germline ends. The CDR3 consists of 14 residues. The CDR3 protein is CASSHNRVSEKLFF. The CDR3 bases are TGTGCCAGCAGCCACAACAGGGTTAGTGAAAAACTGTTTTTT.

In this sample, this clonotype turned up a few times. The V and J genes are TRBV19 and TRBJ1-5; D not certain. CDR3 length: 13 residues. V lost 4 bases, J lost 1 base, and 5 bases lay in between. CDR1 and CDR2 (germline): LNHDA, SQIVND (reference sequence). CDR3 in DNA: TGTGCCAGTAGTAGCAGAAGCAATCAGCCCCAGCATTTT. Encoded protein: CASSSRSNQPQHF.